This TCR beta chain was observed in a study of shared clonotypes between healthy human individuals. The table came from immunoSEQ multiplex PCR; TCRdb's copy has only in-frame clones and leaves some out. The data show around 2,100,000 clones, roughly 94% seen once. Positively selected for CCR7, the CD45RO-negative cells used as naive CD8 cells excluded terminally differentiated effector memory CD45RA+ cells. Sequencing was done on a sample of naive CD8+ T cells sorted from blood. This TCR was recovered from a man in his late teens or twenties in good health.

The CDR3 region is CASSYGGAPQGYEQYF. In nucleotides, the CDR3 is TGTGCCAGCAGTTACGGAGGGGCCCCACAGGGCTACGAGCAGTACTTC. V usage is TRBV6-5 and J usage is TRBJ2-7; D might be TRBD1 or TRBD2, each matching 6 bases. Trimming removed 2 bases at V and 3 bases at J, with 17 bases between. Germline assignment: CDR1 MNHEY and CDR2 SVGAGI. This CDR3 region has 16 residues.